This T cell receptor beta chain was documented in a study of brain metastases from non-small cell lung cancer. Sequenced by immunoSEQ multiplex PCR; TCRdb stores in-frame clones only, minus some. The data show a few thousand clones, about 86% seen once. The germline gives CDR1 SGHRS, CDR2 YFSETQ. Deletions cut 0 bases from V and 0 bases from J, with 11 bases between. This CDR3 comprises 16 residues. The clonotype originates from a donor at least 40 years old with non-small cell lung cancer. This chain uses TRBV5-1 with TRBJ2-3, with D unresolved. The source material was tissue from a brain metastasis. Here the CDR3 DNA reads TGCGCCAGCAGCTTGGGGGATCTTGCTAGCACAGATACGCAGTATTTT. Protein product: CASSLGDLASTDTQYF.